Listed below are T cell receptor beta chains from one sample, sequenced in a study of blood T cell repertoires in COVID-19. Only in-frame clones appear in the TCRdb table, and some are missing; sequencing was by immunoSEQ multiplex PCR. The repertoire holds 80,000 to 100,000 clones, with 60% to 85% as singletons. Material for sequencing was peripheral blood. The receptors stem from a man in his forties or fifties who had recovered from COVID-19. The CDR3 runs from the conserved cysteine through the conserved F or W. A D gene is named only where the DNA matches it firmly. Clone size is shown for a subset of rows, as once, few, many or a class of expanded clone.

clone_size d_call j_call v_call cdr3_nt cdr3_aa
- TRBD2 TRBJ2-1 TRBV25-1 TGTGCCAGCGAAAGTCGGGTAGCGGGACATTACAATGAGCAGTTCTTC CASESRVAGHYNEQFF
- - TRBJ2-1 TRBV7-9 TGTGCCAGCAGCCGCAGCCGGGACACGGGTTTCAATGAGCAGTTCTTC CASSRSRDTGFNEQFF
few - TRBJ1-2 TRBV5-1 TGCGCCAGCAGCTTGACGGATCGGAGTGAGGGCTACACCTTC CASSLTDRSEGYTF
- TRBD2 TRBJ2-1 TRBV24-1 TGTGCCACCAGTGATTCTACTAGCGGGAGAAATGAGCAGTTCTTC CATSDSTSGRNEQFF
- - TRBJ2-7 TRBV20-1 TGCAGTGCTAGTGGTTGGGCAGGCTACGAGCAGTACTTC CSASGWAGYEQYF
- TRBD1 TRBJ1-3 TRBV9 TGTGCCAGCAGCCTACAGGGGAACTCTGGAAACACCATATATTTT CASSLQGNSGNTIYF
- TRBD1 TRBJ2-5 TRBV7-2 TGTGCCAGCAGCTCCTCAGGGGGTGGGTTAAAAGAGACCCAGTACTTC CASSSSGGGLKETQYF
- - TRBJ1-1 TRBV14 TGTGCCAGCAGCCGAGGCCTCCGCGGGGAGGCTTTCTTT CASSRGLRGEAFF
- - TRBJ1-1 TRBV7-3 TGTGCCAGCAGCTTAATGTTAGCGGGAAACACTGAAGCTTTCTTT CASSLMLAGNTEAFF
- TRBD1 TRBJ2-3 TRBV5-4 TGTGCCAGCACCTACAGGGGTGATACGCAGTATTTT CASTYRGDTQYF
- TRBD1 TRBJ2-7 TRBV7-2 TGTGCCAGCAGCTTAGGACAGGGGGACTACGAGCAGTACTTC CASSLGQGDYEQYF
- - TRBJ2-7 TRBV19 TGTGCCAGTAGTAGAGCACAGGGCCCAGACGAGCAGTACTTC CASSRAQGPDEQYF
- TRBD1 TRBJ1-6 TRBV10-3 TGTGCCATTGGACAGGGTATTTTATCACCCCTCCACTTT CAIGQGILSPLHF
- - TRBJ2-3 TRBV6-5 TGTGCCAGCAGTTACGAGCGGAGCACAGATACGCAGTATTTT CASSYERSTDTQYF
- TRBD1 TRBJ2-5 TRBV6-2/TRBV6-3 TGTGCCAGCAGTTACTCTTTCCCGGGACAGGGTACACAAGAGACCCAGTACTTC CASSYSFPGQGTQETQYF
- - TRBJ2-5 TRBV6-5 TGTGCCAGCAGTTATCACGTCAGGGGTGGGGAGACCCAGTACTTC CASSYHVRGGETQYF
many TRBD1 TRBJ1-1 TRBV6-5 TGTGCCAGCAGTTCGCCCGCGACAGGGATAGGAACTGAAGCTTTCTTT CASSSPATGIGTEAFF
- - TRBJ2-5 TRBV15 TGTGCCACCAGCAGAGATCCCGTAGAGACCCAGTACTTC CATSRDPVETQYF
once - TRBJ1-6 TRBV5-5 TGTGCCAGCAGCTTGGTCATCAGCGTGAACCATTCACCCCTCCACTTT CASSLVISVNHSPLHF
- TRBD2 TRBJ2-2 TRBV24-1 TGTGCCACCAGTGAAGCCACTAGCGGGATATTGAACACCGGGGAGCTGTTTTTT CATSEATSGILNTGELFF
- - TRBJ2-1 TRBV3-1/TRBV3-2 TGTGCCAGCAGCCCAGACCTTTACAATGAGCAGTTCTTC CASSPDLYNEQFF
- TRBD1 TRBJ1-1 TRBV3-1/TRBV3-2 TGTGCCAGCAGCCATTTGAGGGGGCGCGGGCTTGCTTTCTTT CASSHLRGRGLAFF
- - TRBJ1-5 TRBV10-3 TGTGCCATCAGTGAGTCGATGCCAGATAGCAATCAGCCCCAGCATTTT CAISESMPDSNQPQHF
few TRBD2 TRBJ2-2 TRBV5-4 TGTGCCAGCAGCGGAGGTGGGGCTAGCGGCACCGGGGAGCTGTTTTTT CASSGGGASGTGELFF
- TRBD1 TRBJ1-5 TRBV19 TGTGCCACCTCACAGGGGAGCAATCAGCCCCAGCATTTT CATSQGSNQPQHF
- - TRBJ2-7 TRBV6-4 TGTGCCAGCAGTGCGCACAGGGTAAACTCCTACGAGCAGTACTTC CASSAHRVNSYEQYF
few - TRBJ1-5 TRBV21-1 TGTGCCAGCAGCCCGAGGGGTAAGGGACAGGGGGCGCGACAGCCCCAGCATTTT CASSPRGKGQGARQPQHF
- - TRBJ2-3 TRBV3-1/TRBV3-2 TGTGCCAGCAGCTCTACAGGGCCCTCCACAGATACGCAGTATTTT CASSSTGPSTDTQYF
- - TRBJ1-1 TRBV21-1 TGTGCCAGCAGCAAAGACGGGTTTGAGGGCACTGAAGCTTTCTTT CASSKDGFEGTEAFF
once TRBD1 TRBJ2-5 TRBV7-2 TGTGCCAGCAGCTCACGGACAGGCATAAAGACCCAGTACTTC CASSSRTGIKTQYF
- - TRBJ1-5 TRBV30 TGTGCCTGGAGTCCCCAGATGGATCAGCCCCAGCATTTT CAWSPQMDQPQHF
- - TRBJ1-2 TRBV30 TGTGCCTGGAGAGACCGGGACTTGGGGACCTATGGCTACACCTTC CAWRDRDLGTYGYTF